The 29 T cell receptor beta chains in this list originate from one sample, sequenced in a study of regulatory T cells in long-lasting Graves disease. Libraries of TCR beta came from iRepertoire HTBI primers plus Arm-PCR of CDR3 regions. One entry per CDR3 protein results from TCRdb running MiXCR on the multiplex PCR reads. The sample carries about 200,000 distinct CDR3 sequences, around 20% recorded once. Time point denoted: newly diagnosed GD, antithyroid drugs for less than 3 months. TCR sequences were obtained from RNA taken from PBMCs. These data also formed part of another study, on T cells in Graves' hyperthyroidism and ophthalmopathy.

Sequencing was performed on peripheral blood mononuclear cells (PBMCs), taken at new diagnosis, from a patient treated with antithyroid drugs. The source is a woman in her 30s with Graves disease.

About this clonotype itself: Because the CDR3's place on the DNA is in doubt, the DNA is left out and the CDR3 is given as listed by TCRdb. The genes are TRBV5-5 and TRBJ1-1; no DNA check was done on the table's D call, TRBD1. The CDR3 contains 24 residues when both ends are counted. The germline V gene encodes CDR1 SGHKS and CDR2 YYEKEE (reference sequence). CDR3 region: CASSFYICSARDRGTGAMNTEAFF.

This clonotype was observed a few times. The genes are TRBV19 and TRBJ1-1; 7 bases are shared with TRBD1. V lost 5 bases and J lost 4; bases outside the gene matches: 10. The CDR3 length is 15 residues. CDR1 LNHDA and CDR2 SQIVND come from the germline V gene (reference sequence). CDR3 nucleotides: TGTGCCAGTAGTCCCCCGACAGGGATGGCCACTGAAGCTTTCTTT. Protein: CASSPPTGMATEAFF.

In its sample, this clonotype was seen many times. The chain combines TRBV7-3 with TRBJ1-6; 7 nucleotides match TRBD1. Per the germline V gene, CDR1 is SGHTA and CDR2 is FQGTGA. The CDR3 is made up of 15 amino acids. The V and J ends lost 1 base and 7 bases, in that order; junction bases with no gene match: 4. DNA for the CDR3: TGTGCCAGCAGCTTAAAGGCAGGGGGGAATTCACCCCTCCACTTT. Residues: CASSLKAGGNSPLHF. Full variable domain (rest looked up from reference TRBV7-3 and TRBJ1-6): GAGVSQTPSNKVTEKGKYVELRCDPISGHTALYWYRQSLGQGPEFLIYFQGTGAADDSGLPNDRFFAVRPEGSVSTLKIQRTERGDSAVYLCASSLKAGGNSPLHFGNGTRLTVT.

This clonotype turned up a few times. This sequence joins TRBV30 and TRBJ1-3, with a tentative D call TRBD1 (5 bases). Trimming stripped 0 bases from V and 1 base from J, with 16 bases between. There are 17 residues in the CDR3. The germline gives CDR1 GTSNPN, CDR2 SVGIG (reference sequence). The CDR3 sequence: CAWSVWGLAASGNTIYF. The DNA for the CDR3 is TGTGCCTGGAGTGTATGGGGGTTAGCTGCTTCTGGAAACACCATATATTTT.

This clonotype was counted ten times or more. This chain connects TRBV2 to TRBJ2-1; a possible D gene is TRBD1 (6 bases). CDR1 and CDR2 from the germline V gene are SNHLY and FYNNEI. V gave up 5 bases and J gave up 7 bases, with 15 bases separating them. This CDR3 is 14 amino acids long. CDR3 sequence: CASSIQTRGNEQFF. Here the CDR3 DNA reads TGTGCCAGCAGTATACAGACCAGGGGAAATGAGCAGTTCTTC.

This clonotype was counted many times. The V gene is TRBV18, the J gene TRBJ2-2, with TRBD2 identical over 10 bases. This CDR3 is built from 16 residues. J gave up 4 bases and V 6 bases, and 8 bases lay outside the gene matches. Germline V gives CDR1 KGHSH, CDR2 LQKENI. The CDR3 bases are TGTGCCAGCTCTCAAAGCGGGAGGGCCTCCACCGGGGAGCTGTTTTTT. Residues: CASSQSGRASTGELFF.

The rearrangement uses TRBV27 and TRBJ2-1; 9 bases are a match to TRBD2. There are 16 residues in the CDR3. Germline CDR1 and CDR2: MNHEY and SMNVEV (reference sequence). The J segment lost 5 bases and the V segment lost 4 bases, leaving 9 bases of the junction unmatched. The chain's CDR3 is CASSSGLAGKDNEQFF. CDR3 bases: TGTGCCAGCAGTTCGGGACTAGCTGGTAAGGACAATGAGCAGTTCTTC.

This clonotype has at least ten counts. The rearrangement uses TRBV4-1 and TRBJ1-4; possible D gene TRBD1, 6 bases. V lost 2 bases and J 7 bases, leaving 11 bases between the germline ends. This CDR3 is 14 amino acids long. Germline values: CDR1 MGHRA, CDR2 YSYEKL. DNA of the CDR3: TGCGCCAGCAGCCAAAAACAGGGAAGTGAAAAACTGTTTTTT. Translated: CASSQKQGSEKLFF.

This clonotype was counted many times. The chain uses TRBV7-9 and TRBJ2-1; 9 positions match TRBD1. This CDR3 spans 14 amino acids. Germline V CDR1 and CDR2: SEHNR, FQNEAQ (reference sequence). V shed 5 bases and J 8 bases; nucleotides not matched to a gene: 7. CDR3 loop: CASSLTRDRDEQFF. In DNA form, the CDR3 reads TGTGCCAGCAGCCTAACTCGGGACAGGGATGAGCAGTTCTTC.

This clonotype has ten or more counts. The rearrangement links TRBV3-1 to TRBJ2-5; TRBD1 matches 9 bases. There are 16 residues in the CDR3. With V trimmed by 0 bases and J by 5 bases, 7 bases remained unmatched. Germline-derived CDR1 and CDR2 are LGHDT and YNNKEL (reference sequence). DNA for the CDR3: TGTGCCAGCAGCCAAGATCTGGGACAGGGATTCGAGACCCAGTACTTC. Protein product: CASSQDLGQGFETQYF.

This clonotype was counted at least ten times. The V and J genes are TRBV5-1 and TRBJ2-4; 7 nucleotides line up with TRBD2. CDR3 length: 13 amino acids. V shed 0 bases and J 12 bases; nucleotides not matched to a gene: 6. Germline CDR1 reads SGHRS; CDR2 reads YFSETQ. CDR3 loop: CASSLGAAGDQYF. The CDR3 nucleotides are TGCGCCAGCAGCTTGGGTGCCGCGGGAGATCAGTACTTC.

The sample holds a few counts of this clonotype. The rearrangement uses TRBV10-3 and TRBJ2-3, with 8 positions matching TRBD2. The CDR3 spans 14 residues. V lost 9 bases and J lost 5; bases outside the gene matches: 10. In germline, CDR1 is ENHRY, CDR2 SYGVKD. This CDR3 is CAISSGRGVDTQYF. In nucleotides, the CDR3 is TGTGCCATTTCCAGCGGGAGAGGGGTAGATACGCAGTATTTT.

In this sample, this clonotype turned up once. The junction differs from germline at one of its ends, possibly a read error. This chain's CDR3 is CTSSRVAGGPGETQYF. The CDR3 region has the DNA TGTACCAGCAGCCGAGTAGCGGGGGGGCCGGGAGAGACCCAGTACTTC. This sequence joins TRBV3-1 and TRBJ2-5; 11 nucleotides agree with TRBD2. Germline loops: CDR1 LGHDT, CDR2 YNNKEL (reference sequence). The CDR3 contains 16 residues.

This clonotype was seen ten or more times. The CDR3 DNA is TGCGCCAGCAGCCCAAAAGGAGGGGTCAATGAGCAGTTCTTC. It translates to CASSPKGGVNEQFF. The chain joins TRBV5-1 to TRBJ2-1, with a weak D call TRBD2 (6 bases). Deletions cut 4 bases from V and 6 bases from J, with 14 bases between. CDR1 is SGHRS, CDR2 YFSETQ, per germline. CDR3 length: 14 amino acids. Together with reference TRBV5-1 and TRBJ2-1, the CDR3 gives the full variable domain: KAGVTQTPRYLIKTRGQQVTLSCSPISGHRSVSWYQQTPGQGLQFLFEYFSETQRNKGNFPGRFSGRQFSNSRSEMNVSTLELGDSALYLCASSPKGGVNEQFFGPGTRLTVL.

This clonotype was recorded many times. The rearrangement joins TRBV30 to TRBJ2-5; D gene uncertain. This CDR3 is built from 13 residues. The germline gives CDR1 GTSNPN, CDR2 SVGIG (reference sequence). The V gene lost 1 base and the J gene lost 0 bases, with 6 bases spanning the gap. The CDR3 loop reads CAWSGQHQETQYF. The DNA for the CDR3 is TGTGCCTGGAGTGGGCAACACCAAGAGACCCAGTACTTC.

The rearrangement uses TRBV11-3 and TRBJ2-5; 9 bases are shared with TRBD1. This CDR3 has 16 amino acids. Per germline, CDR1 SGHNT and CDR2 YENEEA. J gave up 5 bases and V 6 bases, and 13 bases lay outside the gene matches. The CDR3: CASRTGQGRTRETQYF. The DNA of the CDR3 is TGTGCCAGCAGAACGGGACAGGGACGGACTCGCGAGACCCAGTACTTC.

V usage is TRBV2 and J usage is TRBJ1-6; D call uncertain. The CDR3 totals 14 residues. V lost 6 bases, J lost 11 bases, and 17 bases lay in between. Germline V gene data show CDR1 as SNHLY and CDR2 as FYNNEI. CDR3 sequence: CASSVGMEGAPLHF. CDR3 bases: TGTGCCAGCAGCGTCGGGATGGAAGGAGCACCCCTCCACTTT.

The table lists this clonotype with many counts. V usage is TRBV6-2 or TRBV6-3 and J usage is TRBJ2-5, with D unclear. Germline V gene lookup returns CDR1 MNHEY and CDR2 SVGEGT. V was trimmed by 0 bases and J by 5 bases, leaving 7 bases between them. The CDR3 is 13 amino acids. The CDR3 DNA is TGTGCCAGCAGTTACTCCAGCCAGGAGACCCAGTACTTC. Encoded protein: CASSYSSQETQYF.

Only a few counts were recorded for this clonotype. The chain has TRBV4-1 and TRBJ2-7; D call uncertain. Per the germline V gene, CDR1 is MGHRA and CDR2 is YSYEKL. This CDR3 region has 13 residues. V was shortened by 1 base and J by 5 bases, with 9 bases between the two germline ends. Written as DNA, the CDR3 is TGCGCCAGCAGCCAAGCTAACTGGGACGAGCAGTACTTC. It codes for CASSQANWDEQYF.

The rearrangement uses TRBV19 and TRBJ2-2, with a weak D call TRBD1 (6 bases). The CDR3 runs 14 residues. The germline V and J ends were trimmed by 7 bases and 3 bases, with 12 bases remaining between them. Germline CDR1 is LNHDA and CDR2 is SQIVND (reference sequence). The CDR3 DNA reads as TGTGCCAGTATGCCGGGACATTACACCGGGGAGCTGTTTTTT. It translates to CASMPGHYTGELFF.

This clonotype was detected ten times or more. V gene TRBV14 combines with J gene TRBJ2-1; possibly TRBD2 for D (5 bases). Germline V gene data show CDR1 as SGHDN and CDR2 as FVKESK. The length of the CDR3 is 16 residues. The V end was cut by 0 bases, the J end by 1 base, with 10 bases between. The CDR3 loop is CASSQEKRFSYNEQFF. For the CDR3, the DNA is TGTGCCAGCAGCCAAGAAAAGCGGTTTTCCTACAATGAGCAGTTCTTC.

In its sample, this clonotype was seen many times. The rearrangement links TRBV19 to TRBJ1-1, with D perhaps matching TRBD1 (6 bases). Deletions cut 0 bases from V and 5 bases from J, with 10 bases between. The CDR3 consists of 14 residues. CDR1 is LNHDA, CDR2 SQIVND, per germline (reference sequence). CDR3 amino acids: CASSIEGAYTEAFF. The CDR3 DNA reads as TGTGCCAGTAGTATAGAGGGGGCGTATACTGAAGCTTTCTTT.

Many counts were recorded for this clonotype. The gene calls are TRBV19 and TRBJ1-1; D remains unclear. The length of the CDR3 is 14 residues. V was trimmed by 2 bases and J by 1 base, leaving 8 bases between them. Germline-derived CDR1 and CDR2 are LNHDA and SQIVND (reference sequence). The CDR3 is CASSISRRNTEAFF. CDR3 nucleotide sequence: TGTGCCAGTAGTATATCTCGCCGGAACACTGAAGCTTTCTTT.

This clonotype was picked up many times. V and J are TRBV30 and TRBJ2-1; D remains unclear. The germline V gene has CDR1 GTSNPN and CDR2 SVGIG (reference sequence). The CDR3 spans 12 residues. The ends were cut back, 1 base at V and 7 bases at J, with 8 bases in the middle. The CDR3 reads CAWSEALNEQFF. The DNA for the CDR3 is TGTGCCTGGAGTGAGGCCTTAAATGAGCAGTTCTTC.

Regarding this clonotype: This may come from a read error, since a much larger clone is one base off. This chain uses TRBV2 with TRBJ2-3, with D possibly being TRBD2 (5 bases). Germline CDR1 reads SNHLY; CDR2 reads FYNNEI. Trimming pared 1 base from V and 0 bases from J, leaving 5 bases between. The length of the CDR3 is 14 residues. CDR3 amino acids: CASSEGTSTDTQYF. The CDR3 region has the DNA TGTGCCAGCAGTGAAGGGACTAGCACAGATACGCAGTATTTT.

This sequence joins TRBV9 and TRBJ2-1, with D unresolved. V dropped 2 bases and J dropped 3 bases, with 9 bases sitting between them. The CDR3 sequence is 14 residues long. Germline-derived CDR1 and CDR2 are SGDLS and YYNGEE. The CDR3: CASSVSTYYNEQFF. The CDR3 DNA is TGTGCCAGCAGCGTCTCCACCTACTACAATGAGCAGTTCTTC.

Comment on this clonotype: This may come from a read error, since a much larger clone is one base off. The V gene is TRBV2, the J gene TRBJ2-7, with D maybe TRBD2 (5 bases). The length of the CDR3 is 13 residues. Germline assignment: CDR1 SNHLY and CDR2 FYNNEI. The CDR3 region has the DNA TGTGCCAGCAGTGGAGCTAGCTCCTACGAGCAGCACTTC. This sequence encodes CASSGASSYEQHF.

This clonotype has a handful of counts. The V call is TRBV19, the J call TRBJ2-1, with D possibly being TRBD2 (5 bases). The CDR3 spans 13 residues. Trimming stripped 3 bases from V and 10 bases from J, with 13 bases between. Looked up from germline, CDR1 is LNHDA and CDR2 is SQIVND (reference sequence). CDR3 region: CASSISSFGEQFF. CDR3 coding DNA: TGTGCCAGTAGTATCTCTAGCTTCGGGGAGCAGTTCTTC.

This clonotype was counted many times. The chain uses TRBV4-1 and TRBJ1-2, with no clear D. In germline, CDR1 is MGHRA, CDR2 YSYEKL. The CDR3 loop spans 13 amino acids. The ends were cut back, 0 bases at V and 2 bases at J, with 4 bases in the middle. The CDR3 loop reads CASSQDGNYGYTF. The CDR3 DNA follows: TGCGCCAGCAGCCAAGATGGGAACTATGGCTACACCTTC.